This entry concerns a single TCR beta chain. Its binding antigen is unknown. One base away there is no much larger clone; base qualities are not given. The library was obtained by RACE. Sequencing relied on a NextSeq 500. During library preparation, unique molecular identifiers were attached to individual cDNA molecules so that TCRs could be counted quantitatively and reproducibly. Both TCR alpha and TCR beta chains were sequenced from each blood RNA sample. The original methods were these. Samples had a median of roughly 87,000 TCRs, with a range from about 23,224 to 690,600. The Decombinator software suite was used to annotate the V, J and CDR3 of the TCR reads. For the PS versus PT1 abundance plots, all samples were subsampled to the same number of TCRs (28,000). Expanded TCRs were defined as absent before sensitization and observed at least eight times at the 2-week time point. The public reads were quality trimmed at Q25 with fastp and then assembled into clones with MiXCR by TCRdb, keeping productive beta chains. When rows share a CDR3 protein, they turn into one entry using the most common DNA and genes. The V and J calls were determined by TCRdb, not by the authors. This sample comprises some 96,000 distinct CDR3 sequences, roughly a quarter of them detected only once. The ten largest clonotypes hold over 9% of the sample.

The time point label for this specimen denotes: patch test 3, about 24 weeks after DPC sensitization. What the treatment or condition label conveys for this sample: therapeutic diphenylcyclopropenone sensitization with weekly scalp DPC. At each patch-test visit, blood was drawn before the patch test was applied. To be eligible, patients had to be aged 18 to 70, diagnosed with alopecia and judged suitable for DPC therapy, while pregnant patients were excluded. Total RNA was isolated from unfractionated whole blood collected in Tempus Blood RNA tubes. This specimen belongs to a study of human T cells and chemical hapten exposure (dated by TCRdb to about 2021). A note on the overall study: For sensitization, 2% DPC in acetone was applied to a 2 cm by 2 cm area of upper inner arm skin. The libraries were sequenced as a pool, and the TCR yield per sample differed mostly because of small variations in library volumes within the pool. Peripheral blood TCR repertoire changes were tracked in vivo in alopecia patients during primary and secondary sensitization to the hapten diphenylcyclopropenone (DPC). The mostly female patient cohort included alopecia areata with under or over 50% scalp involvement, alopecia totalis and alopecia universalis. Patch tests used Finn chambers with 0.01% DPC on the upper back, scored after 6 days by International Contact Dermatitis Research Group standards. Blood was sampled from patients pre-sensitization (week 0) and at 2, 6 and about 24 weeks after DPC sensitization. Twenty-nine alopecia patients gave blood for TCR sequencing at one to four time points (pre-sensitization, 2, 6 and 24 weeks). Patients additionally received weekly therapeutic DPC doses to the scalp throughout the roughly 24-week study period. Broad study findings and their caveats: The number of PT1 expanded TCRs positively correlated with patch test score, significant at thresholds 8, 16 and 32 but not 4. Repeated subsampling changed both the strength of the expansion versus patch-test correlation and the threshold at which that correlation became significant. Because all patients had alopecia, a presumed autoimmune disease, the immune response of the patients might differ from that of healthy individuals. Compared with pre-sensitization or healthy control sets, expanded TCRs formed significantly more large CDR3 similarity clusters, which is consistent with antigen-driven responses. DPC sensitization did not change the number of TCRs with a frequency above 1 in 1000, and there was no evidence of changes in global repertoire structure.

The sequencing used whole blood, collected in connection with sensitization to the hapten diphenylcyclopropenone (DPC). This clonotype was sampled from a man in his forties or fifties with alopecia areata. Some clones in this sample may be carry-over from other donors' samples.

The nucleotides are TGTGCCAGCAGCCCTAGGGGGGCAGATACGCAGTATTTT. Its protein reads: CASSPRGADTQYF. Recombination connected TRBV11-1 to TRBJ2-3; the D call is possibly TRBD1 or TRBD2, each sharing 6 bases. V is clipped by 5 bases and J by 4 bases, and the sequence between their germline boundaries is 10 bases long. CDR3 length: 13 amino acids, cysteine to phenylalanine. The kept DNA is CDR3 alone, 39 bases in frame from the first base. The germline V gene encodes CDR1 SGHAT and CDR2 FQDESV (reference sequence).